A single T cell receptor (beta chain) is shown here with its context. Its matching antigen is unknown. The data were taken from a study of monozygotic twins with inflammatory bowel disease. Whole-study results and caveats: Whereas healthy co-twins had higher TCRbeta diversity (inverse Simpson), IBD patients had lower diversity. Patients got different immunosuppressive treatments, which may have made their repertoires more variable.

The CDR3 is 14 residues long. Looked up from germline, CDR1 is MNHEY and CDR2 is SVGAGI. UMIs bearing a 6-nucleotide sample barcode were added through template switching. TCRdb reprocessed the 5' RACE reads and reports one entry per CDR3 protein, with no DNA. Across around 370,000 distinct CDR3 sequences, the top ten clones capture just over 2.5% of the sample. The TCR sequence derives from a human donor with ulcerative colitis or Crohn's disease, or a healthy co-twin of an affected twin (not recorded which). Specimen: blood. The chain has TRBV6-5 and TRBJ2-7; TCRdb picks TRBD2, but there is no DNA to check that call. CDR3 loop: CASSFRARAYEQYF.